The 13 T cell receptor beta chains given below trace back to one sample, sequenced in a study of cytotoxic CD8 clonotypes in ibrutinib-treated CLL. Clones were sequenced by immunoSEQ multiplex PCR, and TCRdb holds only the in-frame ones, with some missing. Of around 310,000 clones in the sample, just under 80% were seen once. The sequencing here drew on PBMCs, taken before ibrutinib treatment. These receptors all stem from a human donor with chronic lymphocytic leukemia.

The rearrangement joins TRBV27 to TRBJ1-2; D call uncertain. The germline V gene encodes CDR1 MNHEY and CDR2 SMNVEV (reference sequence). The CDR3 totals 13 residues. V was shortened by 4 bases and J by 3 bases, with 9 bases between the two germline ends. CDR3 bases: TGTGCCAGCAGTTCCTGGCAGGACTATGGCTACACCTTC. It codes for CASSSWQDYGYTF.

V is TRBV7-2 and J is TRBJ1-3; D not resolved. CDR1 is SGHTA, CDR2 FQGNSA, per germline. This CDR3 contains 14 residues. V lost 1 base to trimming and J lost 0 bases, with 4 bases between them. CDR3 nucleotides: TGTGCCAGCAGCTTAGTATTCTCTGGAAACACCATATATTTT. This sequence encodes CASSLVFSGNTIYF.

The chain couples TRBV7-9 to TRBJ2-3, with no clear D. This CDR3 is 15 amino acids long. Trimming took off 1 base at V and 0 bases at J, with 8 bases between the two ends. CDR1 is SEHNR, CDR2 FQNEAQ, per germline (reference sequence). The CDR3 region has the DNA TGTGCCAGCAGCTTAGAACTGGCTAGCACAGATACGCAGTATTTT. Protein product: CASSLELASTDTQYF.

The chain recombines TRBV4-3 with TRBJ1-1; D unclear. The CDR3 consists of 11 residues. V lost 3 bases, J lost 7 bases, and 6 bases lay in between. The germline V gene has CDR1 LGHNA and CDR2 YSLEER. CDR3 coding DNA: TGCGCCAGCAGCCAGGCAGGTGAAGCTTTCTTT. Its protein product is CASSQAGEAFF.

This chain uses TRBV10-3 with TRBJ2-3; 7 bases map to TRBD2. From germline, CDR1 is ENHRY and CDR2 SYGVKD. The CDR3 sequence is 16 residues long. The J segment lost 0 bases and the V segment lost 2 bases, leaving 5 bases of the junction unmatched. The CDR3 DNA follows: TGTGCCATCAGTGAGCTCGGTAGCGGGAGCACAGATACGCAGTATTTT. Translation: CAISELGSGSTDTQYF.

The chain has TRBV27 and TRBJ2-1, with 11 nucleotides matching TRBD2. The CDR3 length is 13 residues. Looked up from germline, CDR1 is MNHEY and CDR2 is SMNVEV (reference sequence). The ends lost 4 bases at V and 13 bases at J; junction bases unmatched: 6. This CDR3 is CASSSLSGRAQFF. For the CDR3, the DNA is TGTGCCAGCAGTTCCCTTAGCGGGAGGGCCCAGTTCTTC.

V usage is TRBV11-2 and J usage is TRBJ2-1, with D possibly being TRBD1 or TRBD2 (5 bases each). With 5 bases removed from V and 8 bases from J, the gap between germline ends came to 25 bases. The germline gives CDR1 SGHAT, CDR2 FQNNGV. This CDR3 contains 17 residues. CDR3 DNA: TGTGCCAGCAGCCCGATTATGTTGGGGACCGAGTACCATGAGCAGTTCTTC. Translating gives CASSPIMLGTEYHEQFF. The variable domain in full, with the rest retrieved from reference TRBV11-2 and TRBJ2-1, is EAGVAQSPRYKIIEKRQSVAFWCNPISGHATLYWYQQILGQGPKLLIQFQNNGVVDDSQLPKDRFSAERLKGVDSTLKIQPAKLEDSAVYLCASSPIMLGTEYHEQFFGPGTRLTVL.

The V and J genes are TRBV11-2 and TRBJ2-3; D is unclear. V was clipped by 0 bases and J by 0 bases, with 22 bases between them. Germline lookup yields CDR1 SGHAT and CDR2 FQNNGV. The CDR3 spans 20 residues. In DNA form, the CDR3 reads TGTGCCAGCAGCTTAGAAGGGCTTGGTGGTCTACAAACTAGCACAGATACGCAGTATTTT. Translated, it gives CASSLEGLGGLQTSTDTQYF.

J is TRBJ2-7 and V is TRBV28; TRBD1 is a possible D gene (5 bases). The CDR3 spans 14 residues. Per the germline V gene, CDR1 is MDHEN and CDR2 is SYDVKM. Trimming shortened V by 2 bases and J by 4 bases, and 12 bases separated the two germline ends. The DNA for the CDR3 is TGTGCCAGCAGTTTACAGGGCTGGGGTTACGAGCAGTACTTC. Its translation: CASSLQGWGYEQYF.

The chain combines TRBV5-1 with TRBJ1-1, with D perhaps TRBD1 (6 bases). Trimming shortened V by 4 bases and J by 5 bases, and 18 bases separated the two germline ends. Germline CDR1 reads SGHRS; CDR2 reads YFSETQ. The CDR3 extends over 15 amino acids. This CDR3 is CASSAGREGGTEAFF. The CDR3 DNA is TGCGCCAGCAGCGCCGGTAGAGAAGGGGGGACTGAAGCTTTCTTT.

This sequence joins TRBV5-6 and TRBJ2-1; the D gene is possibly TRBD2 (6 bases). CDR3 length: 18 residues. The germline V and J ends were trimmed by 3 bases and 0 bases, with 19 bases remaining between them. CDR1 is SGHDT and CDR2 is YYEEEE in the germline V gene. CDR3 amino acids: CASSSFARRGASYNEQFF. The CDR3 nucleotides are TGTGCCAGCAGCTCCTTCGCTAGGCGGGGAGCCTCCTACAATGAGCAGTTCTTC.

In this sample, this clone turned up a few times. The chain has TRBV9 and TRBJ1-1; D is unresolved. V lost 1 base and J lost 0, with 10 bases in between. Per the germline V gene, CDR1 is SGDLS and CDR2 is YYNGEE. The CDR3 runs 15 residues. The CDR3 DNA reads as TGTGCCAGCAGCGTAACGGCCGACTTGAACACTGAAGCTTTCTTT. Protein sequence: CASSVTADLNTEAFF.

This clone came up a few times. The rearrangement uses TRBV2 and TRBJ2-1; a possible D gene is TRBD2 (5 bases). CDR1 and CDR2 from the germline V gene are SNHLY and FYNNEI. CDR3 length: 18 residues. V lost 1 base, J lost 2 bases, and 18 bases lay in between. The CDR3 loop reads CASSEDFPRYGTYNEQFF. For the CDR3, the DNA is TGTGCCAGCAGTGAAGACTTTCCCCGCTACGGGACCTACAATGAGCAGTTCTTC.